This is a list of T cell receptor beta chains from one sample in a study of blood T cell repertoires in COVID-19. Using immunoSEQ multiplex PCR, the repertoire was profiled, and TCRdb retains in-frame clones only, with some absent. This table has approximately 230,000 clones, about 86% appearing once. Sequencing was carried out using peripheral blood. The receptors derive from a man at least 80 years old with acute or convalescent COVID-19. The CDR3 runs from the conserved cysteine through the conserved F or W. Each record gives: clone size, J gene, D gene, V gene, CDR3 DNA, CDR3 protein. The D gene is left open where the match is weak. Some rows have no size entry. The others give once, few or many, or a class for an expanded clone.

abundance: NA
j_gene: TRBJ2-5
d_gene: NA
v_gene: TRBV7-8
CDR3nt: TGTGCCAGCAGCAAATCTAGCATCCAAGAGACCCAGTACTTC
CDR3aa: CASSKSSIQETQYF

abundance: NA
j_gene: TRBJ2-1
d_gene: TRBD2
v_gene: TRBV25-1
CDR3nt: TGTGCCAGCAGTGAACGGGGACTAATACTGAGCTCCTACAATGAGCAGTTCTTC
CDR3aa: CASSERGLILSSYNEQFF

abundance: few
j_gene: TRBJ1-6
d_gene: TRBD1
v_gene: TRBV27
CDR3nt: TGTGCCAGCAGTTTTGTTGCGTGGGACAGGGGAGTTTCGCCATATAATTCACCCCTCCACTTT
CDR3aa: CASSFVAWDRGVSPYNSPLHF

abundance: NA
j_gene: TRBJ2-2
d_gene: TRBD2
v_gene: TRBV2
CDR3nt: TGTGCCAGCAGGAAACTAGCGACCCCCGACACCGGGGAGCTGTTTTTT
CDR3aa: CASRKLATPDTGELFF

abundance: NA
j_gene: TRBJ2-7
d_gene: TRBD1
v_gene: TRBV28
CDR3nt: TGTGCCAGCAGTCCCTCCGGGACAGGGAATTCCTACGAGCAGTACTTC
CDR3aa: CASSPSGTGNSYEQYF

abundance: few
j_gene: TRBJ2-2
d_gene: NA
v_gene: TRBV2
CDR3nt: TGTGCCAGCAGTGAAAGGGGGGGAAGTACCGGGGAGCTGTTTTTT
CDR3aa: CASSERGGSTGELFF

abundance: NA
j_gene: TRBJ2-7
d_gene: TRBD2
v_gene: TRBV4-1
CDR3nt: TGCGCCAGCAGCCAAGGGCCGGGACTAGCGATCACCTACGAGCAGTACTTC
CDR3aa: CASSQGPGLAITYEQYF

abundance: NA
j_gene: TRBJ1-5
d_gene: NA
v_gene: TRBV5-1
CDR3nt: TGCGCCAGCAGCTTGGGGACAGCCGGAGGTATGCCCCAGCATTTT
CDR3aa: CASSLGTAGGMPQHF

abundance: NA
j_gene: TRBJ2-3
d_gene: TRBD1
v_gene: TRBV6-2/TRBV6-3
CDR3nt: TGTGCCAGCAGTTACTCGGGGACAGCCAACACAGATACGCAGTATTTT
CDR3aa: CASSYSGTANTDTQYF

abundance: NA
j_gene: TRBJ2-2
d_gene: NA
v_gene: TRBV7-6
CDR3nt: TGTGCCAGCAGCTATAGATCAGACAGCCTTATCACCGGGGAGCTGTTTTTT
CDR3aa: CASSYRSDSLITGELFF

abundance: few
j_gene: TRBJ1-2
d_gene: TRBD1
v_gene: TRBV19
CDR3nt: TGTGCCAGTAGTATAAAGACAGGGACTAACTATGGCTACACCTTC
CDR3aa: CASSIKTGTNYGYTF

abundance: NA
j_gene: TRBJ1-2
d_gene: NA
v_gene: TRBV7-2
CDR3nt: TGTGCCAGCAGCTTATCTGGGGGCGCTAACTATGGCTACACCTTC
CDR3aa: CASSLSGGANYGYTF

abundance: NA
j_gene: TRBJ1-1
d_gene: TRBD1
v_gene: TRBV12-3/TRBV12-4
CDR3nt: TGTGCCAGCAGTGAAAAGGGACAGGGTGAAGCTTTCTTT
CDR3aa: CASSEKGQGEAFF

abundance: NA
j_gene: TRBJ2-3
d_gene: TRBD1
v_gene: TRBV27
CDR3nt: TGTGCCAGCAGGCCCCGGGACAGCCCCTGGGGTTATTTT
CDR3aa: CASRPRDSPWGYF

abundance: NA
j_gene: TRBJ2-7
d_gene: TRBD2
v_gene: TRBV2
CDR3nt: TGTGCCAGCAGTGAACGTGGACTAGCTCGCTACGAGCAGTACTTC
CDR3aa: CASSERGLARYEQYF

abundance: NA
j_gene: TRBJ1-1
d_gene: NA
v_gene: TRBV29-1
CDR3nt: TGCAGCGTCGCCCCCAGACAGGAAGCTTTCTTT
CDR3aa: CSVAPRQEAFF

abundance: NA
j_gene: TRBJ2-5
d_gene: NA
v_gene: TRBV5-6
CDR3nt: TGTGCCAGCAGCTTGGTTTTGACAGGCCAAGAGACCCAGTACTTC
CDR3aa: CASSLVLTGQETQYF

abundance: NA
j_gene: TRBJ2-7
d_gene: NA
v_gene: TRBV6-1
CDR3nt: TGTGCCAGCAGTGAAACGCCCGGGGGCGAGCAGTACTTC
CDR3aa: CASSETPGGEQYF